This entry concerns a single T cell receptor (beta chain). Its antigen is still unknown. The CDR3 loop spans 13 amino acids. Germline lookup yields CDR1 SEHNR and CDR2 FQNEAQ (reference sequence). Trimming stripped 7 bases from V and 5 bases from J, with 14 bases between. The data stem from a study of T cell responses to AZD1222 COVID-19 vaccine. General study results and limits: Spike-specific TCR repertoires showed rising breadth and depth after two AZD1222 doses. White British donors predominated, females outnumbered males, and clonal diversity was possibly underestimated. Baseline serology detected seropositivity in only five or six AZD1222 recipients. As reported, nearly half of all spike-specific TCRs target variant regions that are unmutated.

Profiled with immunoSEQ multiplex PCR; TCRdb holds only in-frame clones, not every one. Here the sample spans 80,000 to 100,000 clones, 75% to 90% being singletons. The specimen comprised peripheral blood, sampled 28 days after the second AZD1222 dose. The chain couples TRBV7-9 to TRBJ1-2; possibly TRBD1 for D (5 bases). This receptor was taken from an adult who received the AZD1222 COVID-19 vaccine. The CDR3 coding sequence is TGTGCCAGCACCTTCACCGGGGCATATGGCTACACCTTC. Its protein is CASTFTGAYGYTF.